Below, one TCR beta chain is given with its context. What it binds is not known. Germline lookup yields CDR1 LNHDA and CDR2 SQIVND (reference sequence). The CDR3 totals 11 residues. Trimming removed 10 bases from V and 2 bases from J, with 9 bases in between. This sample stems from a study of T cell responses to AZD1222 COVID-19 vaccine. Study-wide findings and caveats: Spike-specific TCRs gained breadth and depth after people received two AZD1222 doses. Clonal diversity was possibly underestimated; the donors were predominantly white British and more often female. Unmutated variant regions reportedly attract nearly half of all spike-specific TCRs.

The protocol was immunoSEQ multiplex PCR, while the TCRdb copy is restricted to in-frame clones and leaves out a portion. In the table there are fewer than 150,000 clones, 80% to 90% of which are singletons. V and J are TRBV19 and TRBJ2-7; D is uncertain. The sequenced sample was peripheral blood, obtained 28 days after the second AZD1222 dose. This sequence was found in an adult who received the AZD1222 COVID-19 vaccine. In DNA form, the CDR3 reads TGTGCCACCACAAATACCTACGAGCAGTACTTC. Translating gives CATTNTYEQYF.